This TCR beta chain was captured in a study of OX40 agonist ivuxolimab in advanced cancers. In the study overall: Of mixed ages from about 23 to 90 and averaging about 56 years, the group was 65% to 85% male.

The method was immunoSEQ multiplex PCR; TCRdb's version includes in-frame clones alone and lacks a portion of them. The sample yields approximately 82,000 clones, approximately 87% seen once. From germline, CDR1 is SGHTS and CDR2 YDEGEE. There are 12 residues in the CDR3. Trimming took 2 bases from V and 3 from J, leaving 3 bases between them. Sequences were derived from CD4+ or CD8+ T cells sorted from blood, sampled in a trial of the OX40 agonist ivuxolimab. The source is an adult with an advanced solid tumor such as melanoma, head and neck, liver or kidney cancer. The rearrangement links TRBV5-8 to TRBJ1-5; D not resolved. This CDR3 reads CASSLFNQPQHF. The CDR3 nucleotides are TGTGCCAGCAGCTTATTCAATCAGCCCCAGCATTTT. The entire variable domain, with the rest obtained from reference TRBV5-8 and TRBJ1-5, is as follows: EAGVTQSPTHLIKTRGQQATLRCSPISGHTSVYWYQQALGLGLQFLLWYDEGEERNRGNFPPRFSGRQFPNYSSELNVNALELEDSALYLCASSLFNQPQHFGDGTRLSIL.